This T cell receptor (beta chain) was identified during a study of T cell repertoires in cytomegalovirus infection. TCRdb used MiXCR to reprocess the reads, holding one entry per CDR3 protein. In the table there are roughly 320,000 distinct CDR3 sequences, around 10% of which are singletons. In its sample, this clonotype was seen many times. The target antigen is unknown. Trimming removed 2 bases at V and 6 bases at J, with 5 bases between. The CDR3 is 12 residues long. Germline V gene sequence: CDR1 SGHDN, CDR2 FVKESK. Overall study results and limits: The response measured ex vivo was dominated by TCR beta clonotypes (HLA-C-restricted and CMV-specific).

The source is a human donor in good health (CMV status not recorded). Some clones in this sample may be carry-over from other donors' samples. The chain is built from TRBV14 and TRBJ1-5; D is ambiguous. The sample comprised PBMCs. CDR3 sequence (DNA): TGTGCCAGCAGCCAATTCGGTCAGCCCCAGCATTTT. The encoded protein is CASSQFGQPQHF.